This T cell receptor (beta chain) was recovered during a study of early stage breast cancer tumors. Study information: Most invasive tumors, about 70% of the 16, were ER+/PR+/HER2-.

Germline V CDR1 and CDR2: MGHRA, YSYEKL. Trimming removed 4 bases from V and 3 bases from J, with 16 bases in between. This CDR3 has 15 residues. This clone has only one observation. The target antigen is unknown. Profiled with immunoSEQ multiplex PCR; TCRdb holds only in-frame clones, not every one. The sample includes thousands of clones, about 55% of them seen just once. Each tumor contributed about 17-50 mg of diced tissue. Whole-study findings and limits: Chain pairing and CD4, CD8 or FOXP3 expression were not captured.

The source is a person aged 50-59 years with breast cancer. The specimen was breast tumor tissue. The chain links TRBV4-1 to TRBJ2-7; D gene unclear. The CDR3 DNA is TGCGCCAGCAGCCCCCTGGGCACCAACAGCTACGAGCAGTACTTC. Translation: CASSPLGTNSYEQYF.